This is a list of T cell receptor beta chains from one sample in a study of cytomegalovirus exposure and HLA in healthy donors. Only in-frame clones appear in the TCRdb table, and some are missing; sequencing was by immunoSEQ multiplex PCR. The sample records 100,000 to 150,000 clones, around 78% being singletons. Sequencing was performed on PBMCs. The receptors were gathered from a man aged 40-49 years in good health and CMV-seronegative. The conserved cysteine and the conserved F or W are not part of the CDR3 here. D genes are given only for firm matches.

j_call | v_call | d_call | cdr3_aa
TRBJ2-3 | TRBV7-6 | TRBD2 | ASSPNPSGLSTDTQY
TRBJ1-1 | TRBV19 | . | ASSSADRVNTEAF
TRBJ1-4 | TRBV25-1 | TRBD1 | ASSELRDSEKLF
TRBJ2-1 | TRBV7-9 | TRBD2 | ASSWPPSLAGARGNEQF
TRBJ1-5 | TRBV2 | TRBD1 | ASSRDRAYQPQH
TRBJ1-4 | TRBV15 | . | ATSRDWADTTNEKLF
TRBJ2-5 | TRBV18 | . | ASSPRKLQETQY
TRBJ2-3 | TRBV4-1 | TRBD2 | ASGSPSGGRVTDTQY
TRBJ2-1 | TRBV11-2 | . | ASSPGMFNEQF
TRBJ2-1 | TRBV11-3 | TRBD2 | ASSLGGTSGYNEQF
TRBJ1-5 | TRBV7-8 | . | ASSQPPENQPQH
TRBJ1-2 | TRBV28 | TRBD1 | ASSSGQARGGYGYT
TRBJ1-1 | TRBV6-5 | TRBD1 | ASSYGDRDVSEAF
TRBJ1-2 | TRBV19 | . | ASSDGQLLDYGYT
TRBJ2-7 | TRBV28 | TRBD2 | ASSRGLASSYEQY
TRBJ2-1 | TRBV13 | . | ASSPRDGAIYNEQF
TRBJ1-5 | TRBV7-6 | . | ASSPTGNQPQH
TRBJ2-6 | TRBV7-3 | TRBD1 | ASSSGQAVGGANVLT
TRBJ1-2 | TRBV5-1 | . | ASMTGGGGYGYT
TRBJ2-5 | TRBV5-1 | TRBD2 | ASSEPAGRGTPQY
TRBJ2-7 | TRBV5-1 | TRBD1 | ASSLAETGGTYEQY
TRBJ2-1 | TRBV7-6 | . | ASSSIDNEQF
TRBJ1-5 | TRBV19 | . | ASSARGVFQPQH
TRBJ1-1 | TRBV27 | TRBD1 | ASTSRQGPNTEAF
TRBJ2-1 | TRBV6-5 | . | ASSLERQVEQF
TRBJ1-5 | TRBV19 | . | ACGLGQPQH
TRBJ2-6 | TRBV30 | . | AWTVSGANVLT
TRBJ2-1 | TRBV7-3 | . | ASSPSGTLQNNEQF
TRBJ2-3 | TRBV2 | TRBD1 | ASSDRGLTDTQY